What follows describes a single T cell receptor (beta chain). Antigen: not known. Germline V gives CDR1 MNHEY, CDR2 SVGAGI. The CDR3 sequence is 16 residues long. V was trimmed by 4 bases and J by 3 bases, leaving 16 bases between them. Blood samples were obtained at baseline, cycle 4 day 1, and cycle 7 day 1. These data belong to a study of OX40 agonist ivuxolimab in advanced cancers. Notes on the study in general: Dose levels from 0.1 to 3.0 mg/kg saw CD4+ and CD8+ blood T cells expand clonally by week 6. It was not determined which antigens were specifically recognized by the peripheral T cells that had undergone clonal expansion.

Repertoires were generated with immunoSEQ multiplex PCR, while TCRdb's copy carries only in-frame clones and drops some. The table has roughly 33,000 clones, 65% to 85% seen once. The TCR was taken from an adult with an advanced solid tumor such as melanoma, head and neck, liver or kidney cancer. The V gene is TRBV6-5, the J gene TRBJ1-5; D ambiguous. The specimen comprised CD4+ or CD8+ T cells sorted from blood, sampled in a trial of the OX40 agonist ivuxolimab. This chain's CDR3 is CASSSMAGLDNQPQHF. The DNA of the CDR3 is TGTGCCAGCAGTTCTATGGCCGGACTTGACAATCAGCCCCAGCATTTT.